Following are 17 T cell receptor beta chains from one sample sequenced in a study of blood T cell repertoires in COVID-19. TCRdb's table, derived via immunoSEQ multiplex PCR, lists solely in-frame clones and lacks some. The table lists 300,000 to 400,000 clones, 85% of them singletons. The sample taken for sequencing was peripheral blood. The source is a human donor in a cohort sampled during active COVID-19.

This sequence joins TRBV27 and TRBJ1-2; 10 positions match TRBD1. This CDR3 comprises 15 residues. V gave up 5 bases and J gave up 6 bases; unmatched junction bases: 9. Germline CDR1 is MNHEY and CDR2 is SMNVEV (reference sequence). The CDR3 DNA reads as TGTGCCAGCAGTATCCGGGGACAGGGGTTGGATGGCTACACCTTC. It is translated as CASSIRGQGLDGYTF.

In the case of this clone: The sample has other DNA sequences that encode this CDR3 too. This chain links TRBV30 with TRBJ2-7; D gene uncertain. The CDR3 is made up of 11 amino acids. CDR1 and CDR2 from the germline V gene are GTSNPN and SVGIG (reference sequence). The ends were cut back, 0 bases at V and 5 bases at J, with 5 bases in the middle. The CDR3 DNA is TGTGCCTGGAGTGTCCGAGACGAGCAGTACTTC. It specifies CAWSVRDEQYF.

This chain uses TRBV5-1 with TRBJ2-3, with 7 bases matching TRBD1. After removal of 0 bases from V and 1 base from J, the junction contained 5 bases not matched to a gene. Germline loops: CDR1 SGHRS, CDR2 YFSETQ. The CDR3 sequence is 16 residues long. The CDR3 bases are TGCGCCAGCAGCTTGGAAGCAGGGGGAGGCACAGATACGCAGTATTTT. Protein: CASSLEAGGGTDTQYF.

The V gene is TRBV30, the J gene TRBJ1-1; D uncertain. V was cut by 2 bases and J by 4 bases, with 11 bases left in between. The CDR3 loop spans 13 amino acids. The germline V gene encodes CDR1 GTSNPN and CDR2 SVGIG (reference sequence). The CDR3 spells CAWSLGVRTEAFF. The CDR3 DNA sequence: TGTGCCTGGAGTCTCGGGGTGCGCACTGAAGCTTTCTTT. Drawing the rest from reference TRBV30 and TRBJ1-1, the complete variable domain is SQTIHQWPATLVQPVGSPLSLECTVEGTSNPNLYWYRQAAGRGLQLLFYSVGIGQISSEVPQNLSASRPQDRQFILSSKKLLLSDSGFYLCAWSLGVRTEAFFGQGTRLTVV.

The count of this clone is one. The chain employs TRBV4-1 and TRBJ2-7; 9 positions match TRBD1. Trimming cost V 3 bases and J 3 bases; bases outside gene matches: 6. Germline V gene sequence: CDR1 MGHRA, CDR2 YSYEKL. This CDR3 has 15 residues. The CDR3 sequence: CASSQQGQGHYEQYF. In nucleotides, the CDR3 is TGCGCCAGCAGCCAGCAGGGACAGGGACACTACGAGCAGTACTTC.

The V gene is TRBV5-5, the J gene TRBJ2-7, with D tentatively TRBD1 (6 bases). V gave up 1 base and J gave up 2 bases, with 10 bases separating them. The germline CDR1 and CDR2 sequences are SGHKS and YYEKEE (reference sequence). The CDR3 length is 14 residues. CDR3 sequence: CASSLTGSAYEQYF. CDR3 sequence (DNA): TGTGCCAGCAGCTTGACAGGGAGCGCCTACGAGCAGTACTTC.

The chain carries TRBV7-9 and TRBJ2-1; 10 bases match TRBD1. CDR1 SEHNR and CDR2 FQNEAQ come from the germline V gene (reference sequence). CDR3 size: 14 residues. Trimming at V came to 4 bases and at J to 6 bases, leaving 3 bases not matched to a gene. CDR3 bases: TGTGCCAGCAGCTCTTGGACAGGGGGCAATGAGCAGTTCTTC. It is translated as CASSSWTGGNEQFF.

The gene calls are TRBV29-1 and TRBJ1-1, with a weak D call TRBD1 (6 bases). The CDR3 has 15 residues. With 6 bases removed from V and 0 bases from J, the gap between germline ends came to 17 bases. Germline values: CDR1 SQVTM, CDR2 ANQGSEA. In nucleotides, the CDR3 is TGCAGCGTGAACAGGGTAGAGTTAATGAACACTGAAGCTTTCTTT. This codes for CSVNRVELMNTEAFF.

CDR3: CASSDKNSGNTIYF. The CDR3 DNA reads as TGTGCCAGCAGCGACAAAAACTCTGGAAACACCATATATTTT. This rearrangement joins TRBV6-5 to TRBJ1-3, with no clear D. CDR3 length: 14 amino acids. V was cut by 6 bases and J by 0 bases, with 9 bases left in between. CDR1 MNHEY and CDR2 SVGAGI come from the germline V gene.

The V and J genes are TRBV2 and TRBJ1-5; D gene uncertain. Germline-derived CDR1 and CDR2 are SNHLY and FYNNEI. The CDR3 has 13 residues. V was shortened by 8 bases and J by 6 bases, with 14 bases between the two germline ends. As DNA, the CDR3 is TGTGCCAGCTCCCCCGAGCATAGTCAGCCCCAGCATTTT. Its protein product is CASSPEHSQPQHF.

The chain recombines TRBV10-3 with TRBJ1-3; 7 bases fit TRBD1. Trimming took 5 bases from V and 1 from J; bases not matched to a gene: 2. Germline values: CDR1 ENHRY, CDR2 SYGVKD. This CDR3 comprises 14 residues. The CDR3 protein is CAISPTGSGNTIYF. The CDR3, as DNA: TGTGCCATCAGTCCGACAGGGTCTGGAAACACCATATATTTT.

V usage is TRBV9 and J usage is TRBJ2-4, with D tentatively TRBD1 (6 bases). Per germline, CDR1 SGDLS and CDR2 YYNGEE. V lost 3 bases, J lost 4 bases, and 11 bases lay in between. The CDR3 consists of 14 residues. CDR3 sequence (DNA): TGTGCCAGCAGCGCCCAGGGGCGGAAAAACATTCAGTACTTC. Translation: CASSAQGRKNIQYF.

This clone has a single count. The chain employs TRBV2 and TRBJ2-2; possibly TRBD1 for D (5 bases). The V gene lost 7 bases and the J gene lost 1 base, with 16 bases spanning the gap. The CDR3 is 16 amino acids. Germline V gene lookup returns CDR1 SNHLY and CDR2 FYNNEI. CDR3 protein: CASKSDRPRNTGELFF. For the CDR3, the DNA is TGTGCCAGCAAAAGCGACAGACCGAGGAACACCGGGGAGCTGTTTTTT.

This rearrangement joins TRBV3-1 (or the pseudogene TRBV3-2) to TRBJ1-2; D gene unclear. This CDR3 is built from 14 residues. Germline CDR1 and CDR2: LGHDT and YNNKEL (reference sequence). The V and J ends lost 3 bases and 2 bases respectively, with 10 bases between them. In DNA form, the CDR3 reads TGTGCCAGCAGCCACCCCCCGGTAAACTATGGCTACACCTTC. Its translation is CASSHPPVNYGYTF.

The chain joins TRBV14 to TRBJ1-2; no clear D. Trimming stripped 0 bases from V and 3 bases from J, with 11 bases between. Germline lookup yields CDR1 SGHDN and CDR2 FVKESK. This CDR3 region has 15 residues. The CDR3 region is CASSQEGRGHYGYTF. Written as DNA, the CDR3 is TGTGCCAGCAGCCAAGAAGGACGGGGTCACTATGGCTACACCTTC. Using reference TRBV14 and TRBJ1-2 for the parts outside the CDR3, the full variable domain is EAGVTQFPSHSVIEKGQTVTLRCDPISGHDNLYWYRRVMGKEIKFLLHFVKESKQDESGMPNNRFLAERTGGTYSTLKVQPAELEDSGVYFCASSQEGRGHYGYTFGSGTRLTVV.

This clone was picked up one time. The chain employs TRBV4-1 and TRBJ1-6; TRBD1 aligns across 7 bases. The V gene end was trimmed by 0 bases and the J gene end by 8 bases; junction bases not matched to a gene: 7. This CDR3 spans 16 amino acids. The germline CDR1 and CDR2 sequences are MGHRA and YSYEKL. The CDR3 sequence is CASSQEIRQGHSPLHF. The CDR3 coding sequence is TGCGCCAGCAGCCAAGAAATCCGACAGGGCCATTCACCCCTCCACTTT.

CDR3 nucleotides: TGTGCCAGTCTCCACGCAGGAACTAACACCGGGGAGCTGTTTTTT. Translating it yields CASLHAGTNTGELFF. The V gene is TRBV19, the J gene TRBJ2-2, with D hard to call. Germline CDR1 LNHDA, CDR2 SQIVND (reference sequence). CDR3 length: 15 residues. Trimming removed 8 bases at V and 2 bases at J, with 15 bases between.